The rows below give T cell receptor beta chains drawn from one sample of a study of memory CD4+ T cells and cytomegalovirus serostatus. Sequencing was performed with immunoSEQ multiplex PCR; in TCRdb, only in-frame clones are kept and a portion is missing. Counted here are tens of thousands of clones, approximately 85% occurring once; the ten biggest clones make up 0.85% to 0.95%. Specimen: memory CD4+ T cells from blood. These receptors were taken from an adult in good health and CMV-seronegative. CDR3s include the opening cysteine and the closing phenylalanine or tryptophan. Each record gives: D gene, V gene, J gene, CDR3 protein. The D gene is left open where the match is weak.

-,TRBV29-1,TRBJ2-1,CSVGQANEQFF
TRBD2,TRBV7-3,TRBJ2-2,CASTPVAGNGELFF
TRBD1,TRBV7-2,TRBJ2-4,CASSLGQDPYIQYF
TRBD1,TRBV10-3,TRBJ1-5,CAIGRQGGWPQHF
TRBD1,TRBV5-6,TRBJ2-7,CASRPGQGRSSYEQYF
TRBD1,TRBV29-1,TRBJ2-7,CSVELGDRVGHEQYF
TRBD1,TRBV18,TRBJ1-1,CASSRGQGSTEAFF
-,TRBV6-1,TRBJ2-5,CASSEPDIPRAQYF
-,TRBV25-1,TRBJ2-1,CAGSSKDNEQFF
TRBD2,TRBV5-4,TRBJ2-7,CASSFGETSGSFVYEQYF
-,TRBV11-2,TRBJ2-1,CASSLGPYNEQFF
TRBD1,TRBV7-8,TRBJ2-7,CASSTGTGGQYF
-,TRBV27,TRBJ2-7,CASSRRGDYEQYF
-,TRBV7-9,TRBJ1-1,CASSSITGRAEAFF
-,TRBV7-8,TRBJ2-2,CASRPWTEDTGELFF
TRBD2,TRBV19,TRBJ2-1,CASSIGGGRQFF
-,TRBV14,TRBJ1-1,CASTIGTSRNTEAFF
-,TRBV29-1,TRBJ1-2,CSVEEASLARTF
TRBD2,TRBV7-3,TRBJ2-1,CASSLMAVAGVYNEQFF
TRBD1,TRBV10-3,TRBJ2-2,CAISGEGGPGELFF
TRBD2,TRBV19,TRBJ2-7,CASSISWLAGDEQYF
-,TRBV2,TRBJ2-7,CASRGFGEQYF
TRBD1,TRBV7-9,TRBJ1-2,CASGTANYGYTF
-,TRBV7-6,TRBJ1-3,CASSPSIIPGNTIYF
-,TRBV5-6,TRBJ1-5,CAIRASLNQPQHF
TRBD1,TRBV6-1,TRBJ1-4,CASSEPGQGLLNEKLFF
-,TRBV5-4,TRBJ2-3,CASSLEVTDTQYF
TRBD1,TRBV5-6,TRBJ2-6,CASSLEQGLSGANVLTF